The 27 T cell receptor beta chains below were found in one sample sequenced in a study of blood T cells in healthy people across ages (dated by TCRdb to between 2015 and 2016). The library was built by means of 5' RACE. The listed sequencing device is Illumina HiSeq 2500. A second PCR of roughly 7 to 12 cycles was run with a J-beta primer mix and a sample-barcoded 5' primer. The public reads were reanalyzed by TCRdb: fastp trimming at Q25, MiXCR alignment, in-frame beta chains only. CDR3 protein duplicates are merged, each entry listing the most common genes and DNA. The sample contains approximately 700,000 distinct CDR3 sequences, about 34% of them found a single time. The ten most abundant clones make up 15% to 19% of the sample. Sequencing was performed on blood. These receptors all come from an elderly woman in good health. Donor details come from another sample of the same person, matched by shared clones.

This clonotype was counted many times. The genes are TRBV10-3 and TRBJ2-3, with TRBD1 matching 7 bases. The CDR3 has 13 amino acids. Trimming took 7 bases from V and 0 from J; bases not matched to a gene: 1. Germline CDR1 is ENHRY and CDR2 is SYGVKD. CDR3 in amino acids: CAIKGQSTDTQYF. For the CDR3, the DNA is TGTGCCATCAAGGGACAGAGCACAGATACGCAGTATTTT.

On this clonotype: A clone one base away is much larger, so this may be a read error. This chain joins TRBV9 and TRBJ2-5; TRBD2 matches 7 bases. With V trimmed by 3 bases and J by 13 bases, 9 bases remained unmatched. From germline, CDR1 is SGDLS and CDR2 YYNGEE. CDR3 size: 12 residues. CDR3 DNA sequence: TGTGCCAGCAGCGCCCGGGGGGTGCGTAGGTACTTC. This sequence encodes CASSARGVRRYF.

The CDR3 bases are TGTGCCAGCAGCCCCCAAGGTTATCACACTGAAGCTTTCTTT. Translating gives CASSPQGYHTEAFF. V gene TRBV7-3 combines with J gene TRBJ1-1; D unclear. CDR3 length: 14 amino acids. Germline loops: CDR1 SGHTA, CDR2 FQGTGA. The V gene lost 5 bases and the J gene lost 3 bases, with 13 bases spanning the gap.

Details on this clonotype: Just one base apart from a much larger clone, this may be a read error. This sequence joins TRBV20-1 and TRBJ2-1; 8 nucleotides match TRBD2. CDR1 DFQATT and CDR2 SNEGSKA come from the germline V gene (reference sequence). The CDR3 spans 13 residues. CDR3 sequence reads: CSPEGRGVNEQFF. CDR3 sequence (DNA): TGCAGCCCAGAGGGGCGGGGGGTGAATGAGCAGTTCTTC.

This clonotype was recorded many times. Its ends do not fully match the called genes, so a read error is possible. This chain connects TRBV7-2 to TRBJ1-2, with D maybe TRBD1 (6 bases). The germline V gene has CDR1 SGHTA and CDR2 FQGNSA. The CDR3 runs to 14 residues. Here the CDR3 reads CASSLAPLSGGCTF. The CDR3 DNA follows: TGTGCCAGCAGCTTAGCCCCCCTCAGTGGGGGCTGCACCTTC.

This clonotype was counted many times. The DNA for the CDR3 is TGCAGTGCTAGTCGACGGCGGGCAGATACGCAGTATTTT. Amino acids: CSASRRRADTQYF. This chain uses TRBV20-1 with TRBJ2-3, with D perhaps matching TRBD2 (5 bases). Germline V gene lookup returns CDR1 DFQATT and CDR2 SNEGSKA (reference sequence). The germline V and J ends were trimmed by 3 bases and 4 bases, with 11 bases remaining between them. The CDR3 length is 13 residues.

This clonotype was seen many times. The V gene is TRBV9, the J gene TRBJ2-7; D is unresolved. This CDR3 is built from 13 residues. Per the germline V gene, CDR1 is SGDLS and CDR2 is YYNGEE. The ends were cut back, 0 bases at V and 0 bases at J, with 4 bases in the middle. CDR3 amino acids: CASSVAGSYEQYF. CDR3 nucleotide sequence: TGTGCCAGCAGCGTAGCGGGCTCCTACGAGCAGTACTTC. Complete variable domain (other parts from reference TRBV9 and TRBJ2-7): DSGVTQTPKHLITATGQRVTLRCSPRSGDLSVYWYQQSLDQGLQFLIQYYNGEERAKGNILERFSAQQFPDLHSELNLSSLELGDSALYFCASSVAGSYEQYFGPGTRLTVT.

The chain links TRBV10-2 to TRBJ2-7, with a tentative D call TRBD2 (5 bases). The end of the DNA is better explained by TRBJ2-5, so the J call may be wrong. The CDR3 consists of 16 residues. Germline CDR1 is WSHSY and CDR2 is SAAADI. The CDR3, as DNA: TGCGCCAGCAGCGCTCCTGAGGGCCTATCTCCAGAGACCCAGTACTTC. Translation gives CASSAPEGLSPETQYF.

This chain connects TRBV20-1 to TRBJ1-2; 9 nucleotides agree with TRBD1. J lost 3 bases, V lost 0 bases, and 5 bases had no gene match. The germline V gene has CDR1 DFQATT and CDR2 SNEGSKA (reference sequence). The length of the CDR3 is 15 residues. For the CDR3, the DNA is TGCAGTGCTAGAGATCGGGGACAGGGAGACTATGGCTACACCTTC. Translation gives CSARDRGQGDYGYTF.

In this sample, this clonotype turned up a few times. The germline gene is not matched at one end of the junction; a read error may be the cause. The V call is TRBV18, the J call TRBJ2-5; TRBD1 might be the D (5 bases). CDR1 and CDR2 (germline): KGHSH, LQKENI. There are 14 residues in the CDR3. CDR3 DNA: TGTGCCAGCCCACCGGGCCAACAGGCCTACGGGCAGTACTTC. It is translated as CASPPGQQAYGQYF.

This clonotype has at least ten counts. The chain combines TRBV27 with TRBJ2-1; TRBD2 matches at 14 bases. Per germline, CDR1 MNHEY and CDR2 SMNVEV (reference sequence). This CDR3 has 17 amino acids. V lost 5 bases to trimming and J lost 7 bases; unmatched junction nucleotides: 10. The CDR3 DNA is TGTGCCAGCAGTCCCCTCTCCGGGACTAGCGGGGGTAATGAGCAGTTCTTC. Encoded protein: CASSPLSGTSGGNEQFF.

This clonotype has a count of ten or more. The chain carries TRBV5-4 and TRBJ2-5; TRBD2 might be the D (5 bases). V lost 2 bases and J 7 bases, leaving 15 bases between the germline ends. This CDR3 has 14 amino acids. CDR1 and CDR2 from the germline V gene are SGHNT and YYREEE (reference sequence). The CDR3 DNA sequence: TGTGCCAGCAGCTTACCGACCACACTAGGGACCCAGTACTTC. Protein product: CASSLPTTLGTQYF.

At least ten counts were recorded for this clonotype. CDR3 sequence (DNA): TGTGCCAGCAGGGAGACAGGGGGCAACTATGGCTACACCTTC. Translated, it gives CASRETGGNYGYTF. The V and J genes are TRBV6-6 and TRBJ1-2; TRBD1 matches 10 bases. The CDR3 consists of 14 residues. V was pared by 6 bases and J by 2 bases, with 3 bases of the junction left unmatched. Germline lookup yields CDR1 MNHNY and CDR2 SVGAGI (reference sequence).

There are many counts of this clonotype. The chain recombines TRBV11-2 with TRBJ2-7, with 9 bases matching TRBD1. The CDR3 extends over 15 amino acids. V lost 5 bases to trimming and J lost 2 bases; unmatched junction nucleotides: 7. The germline CDR1 and CDR2 sequences are SGHAT and FQNNGV. The CDR3 spells CASSPTGTGPYEQYF. CDR3 DNA: TGTGCCAGCAGCCCTACCGGGACAGGGCCCTACGAGCAGTACTTC.

The CDR3 region has the DNA TGTGCCAGCACCATATCGGACAGGGGGTGGACTGAAGCTTTCTTT. This codes for CASTISDRGWTEAFF. The V and J genes are TRBV12-3 or TRBV12-4 and TRBJ1-1; 10 bases align to TRBD1. The V gene end was trimmed by 7 bases and the J gene end by 5 bases; junction bases not matched to a gene: 10. CDR3 length: 15 residues.

The chain combines TRBV30 with TRBJ2-2; perhaps D is TRBD1 or TRBD2 (5 bases each). This CDR3 spans 16 amino acids. V dropped 1 base and J dropped 2 bases, with 14 bases sitting between them. Germline lookup yields CDR1 GTSNPN and CDR2 SVGIG (reference sequence). The CDR3 reads CAWSALGTYNTGELFF. The DNA for the CDR3 is TGTGCCTGGAGTGCGCTCGGGACGTATAACACCGGGGAGCTGTTTTTT.

As concerns this clonotype: One end of the junction varies from germline; a read error may be responsible. This sequence joins TRBV5-1 and TRBJ2-5; 8 bases are shared with TRBD1. The CDR3 covers 17 residues. The germline gives CDR1 SGHRS, CDR2 YFSETQ. The CDR3 loop reads CASSPGQGHLDQGTQYF. Here the CDR3 DNA reads TGCGCCAGCAGCCCCGGACAGGGCCACCTGGACCAAGGGACCCAGTACTTC. The full variable domain, completed using reference TRBV5-1 and TRBJ2-5, is KAGVTQTPRYLIKTRGQQVTLSCSPISGHRSVSWYQQTPGQGLQFLFEYFSETQRNKGNFPGRFSGRQFSNSRSEMNVSTLELGDSALYLCASSPGQGHLDQGTQYFGPGTRLLVL.

J is TRBJ2-3 and V is TRBV12-3 or TRBV12-4; D uncertain. The CDR3 totals 11 residues. V lost 6 bases to trimming and J lost 7 bases, with 8 bases between them. The chain's CDR3 is CASSSVNTQYF. The CDR3 DNA reads as TGTGCCAGCAGCTCTGTGAATACGCAGTATTTT.

The V call is TRBV12-3 or TRBV12-4, the J call TRBJ2-1; 12 positions agree with TRBD2. The CDR3 length is 17 residues. The V and J ends lost 6 bases and 9 bases, in that order; junction bases with no gene match: 15. CDR3 sequence reads: CASSPRNLAGGRSEQFF. In DNA, the CDR3 is TGTGCCAGCAGCCCTCGCAACCTAGCGGGGGGGCGGAGTGAGCAGTTCTTC.

This chain connects TRBV4-3 to TRBJ1-2; possible D gene TRBD1, 6 bases. Germline values: CDR1 LGHNA, CDR2 YSLEER. Trimming cost V 4 bases and J 6 bases, with 15 bases left between them. CDR3 size: 14 residues. CDR3 in DNA: TGCGCCAGCAGCCGAACCGACAGGACCAATGGCTACACCTTC. Protein product: CASSRTDRTNGYTF.

This clonotype was seen at least ten times. The chain employs TRBV15 and TRBJ2-3; tentative D call: TRBD1 (7 bases). CDR3 length: 15 residues. The V end lost 0 bases, the J end lost 6 bases, and 13 bases lay between the germline ends. Germline loops: CDR1 LNHNV, CDR2 YYDKDF (reference sequence). Here the CDR3 reads CATSRDSRGADTQYF. Written as DNA, the CDR3 is TGTGCCACCAGCAGAGATTCCAGGGGGGCGGATACGCAGTATTTT. The variable domain in full, completed from reference TRBV15 and TRBJ2-3, reads DAMVIQNPRYQVTQFGKPVTLSCSQTLNHNVMYWYQQKSSQAPKLLFHYYDKDFNNEADTPDNFQSRRPNTSFCFLDIRSPGLGDTAMYLCATSRDSRGADTQYFGPGTRLTVL.

The V and J genes are TRBV20-1 and TRBJ2-7, with TRBD2 matching 9 bases. Losses at the gene ends were 0 bases for V and 0 bases for J; bases not matched to a gene: 9. The CDR3 consists of 17 residues. CDR1 is DFQATT, CDR2 SNEGSKA, per germline (reference sequence). CDR3 nucleotide sequence: TGCAGTGCTAGAGACGTTAGCGGGGGTAAAAGCTCCTACGAGCAGTACTTC. The encoded protein is CSARDVSGGKSSYEQYF.

This chain uses TRBV20-1 with TRBJ2-1; D not resolved. Per germline, CDR1 DFQATT and CDR2 SNEGSKA (reference sequence). Trimming removed 0 bases from V and 10 bases from J, with 1 base in between. This CDR3 is 9 amino acids long. This CDR3 reads CSAREEQFF. The CDR3 region has the DNA TGCAGTGCTAGAGAAGAGCAGTTCTTC.

In this sample, this clonotype turned up many times. The V call is TRBV30, the J call TRBJ2-3; the D call may be TRBD1 or TRBD2 (5 bases each). The V and J ends lost 3 bases and 8 bases respectively, with 18 bases between them. This CDR3 has 14 residues. Germline V gene sequence: CDR1 GTSNPN, CDR2 SVGIG (reference sequence). As DNA, the CDR3 is TGTGCCTGGAGGGTATCTGGGGGTGCGGCTACGCAGTATTTT. Amino acids: CAWRVSGGAATQYF.

Comment on this clonotype: A read error may explain this, as a much larger clone is one base away. This chain connects TRBV4-2 to TRBJ2-1, with TRBD2 matching 12 bases. Germline CDR1 reads LGHNA; CDR2 reads YNFKEQ. CDR3 size: 16 residues. The CDR3 reads CANSPRTSGANNEQFF. CDR3 coding DNA: TGTGCCAACAGCCCCAGGACTAGCGGGGCCAACAATGAGCAGTTCTTC.

This clonotype was counted a single time. The gene calls are TRBV28 and TRBJ2-7; 12 bases are shared with TRBD2. With 5 bases clipped from V and 7 bases from J, the junction kept 9 bases outside the gene matches. CDR1 and CDR2 from the germline V gene are MDHEN and SYDVKM. CDR3 length equals 15 residues. This CDR3 is CASSPGLAGYDEQYF. The CDR3 nucleotides are TGTGCCAGCAGTCCCGGACTAGCGGGATACGATGAGCAGTACTTC.

This clonotype showed up many times. The DNA for the CDR3 is TGCAGTGCCCACCGACAGCTAAATGAGCAGTTCTTC. Translated, it gives CSAHRQLNEQFF. The rearrangement links TRBV20-1 to TRBJ2-1, with TRBD1 as a possible D gene (5 bases). CDR1 and CDR2 (germline): DFQATT, SNEGSKA (reference sequence). CDR3 length equals 12 residues. The germline V and J ends were trimmed by 6 bases and 7 bases, with 13 bases remaining between them.